Listed here are 14 T cell receptor beta chains from one sample, sequenced in a study of blood T cell repertoires in COVID-19. Here immunoSEQ multiplex PCR was the method, and the copy in TCRdb shows in-frame clones only, minus some. The sample carries 100,000 or so clones, 80% to 95% recorded once. Specimen: peripheral blood. The receptors come from a man aged 18 to 30 with acute or convalescent COVID-19.

This chain uses TRBV15 with TRBJ2-7, with D possibly matching TRBD2 (6 bases). The CDR3 contains 13 residues. CDR1 and CDR2 (germline): LNHNV, YYDKDF (reference sequence). V shed 6 bases and J shed 5 bases, with 14 bases lying between them. The CDR3 loop reads CATRLPGGNEQYF. The CDR3 DNA is TGTGCCACCAGACTACCTGGGGGGAACGAGCAGTACTTC.

The CDR3 reads CASSFLATQSTDTQYF. The CDR3 DNA sequence: TGTGCCAGCAGCTTTCTAGCGACACAAAGCACAGATACGCAGTATTTT. This rearrangement joins TRBV7-6 to TRBJ2-3; tentatively, D is TRBD2 (6 bases). CDR1 is SGHVS and CDR2 is FNYEAQ in the germline V gene. The CDR3 spans 16 residues. V was trimmed by 3 bases and J by 0 bases, leaving 13 bases between them.

The rearrangement joins TRBV5-6 to TRBJ2-4, with a possible D match to TRBD2 (7 bases). Germline loops: CDR1 SGHDT, CDR2 YYEEEE. This CDR3 is built from 16 residues. The germline V and J ends were trimmed by 4 bases and 1 base, with 15 bases remaining between them. The CDR3, as DNA: TGTGCCAGCAGCCCCCAGGGGCGGGGGGCCAAAAACATTCAGTACTTC. Translated: CASSPQGRGAKNIQYF.

V usage is TRBV6-6 and J usage is TRBJ1-3; no firm D call. The V and J ends lost 7 bases and 6 bases respectively, with 19 bases between them. Germline lookup yields CDR1 MNHNY and CDR2 SVGAGI (reference sequence). The CDR3 contains 15 residues. The CDR3: CASTSPGHGENTIYF. CDR3 nucleotides: TGTGCCAGCACCAGTCCCGGGCACGGGGAAAACACCATATATTTT.

The chain recombines TRBV25-1 with TRBJ1-4; 8 bases agree with TRBD1. J gave up 8 bases and V 6 bases, and 8 bases lay outside the gene matches. CDR1 and CDR2 from the germline V gene are MGHDK and SYGVNS. This CDR3 contains 14 residues. The CDR3 nucleotides are TGTGCCAGCAGGAAGACAGGGGAGGAAGAAAAACTGTTTTTT. Its translation is CASRKTGEEEKLFF. The full variable domain, in which reference TRBV25-1 and TRBJ1-4 provide the parts outside the CDR3, is EADIYQTPRYLVIGTGKKITLECSQTMGHDKMYWYQQDPGMELHLIHYSYGVNSTEKGDLSSESTVSRIRTEHFPLTLESARPSHTSQYLCASRKTGEEEKLFFGSGTQLSVL.

The rearrangement joins TRBV18 to TRBJ1-1; possibly TRBD1 for D (6 bases). The CDR3 is 17 residues long. The V end was cut by 3 bases, the J end by 4 bases, with 21 bases between. Germline V lookup: CDR1 KGHSH, CDR2 LQKENI. The CDR3 DNA sequence: TGTGCCAGCTCACCGCTACCTTCGGGGGGGCCGGGCACTGAAGCTTTCTTT. It specifies CASSPLPSGGPGTEAFF.

Comment on this clone: The same CDR3 also results from other DNA sequences found in this sample. J is TRBJ2-1 and V is TRBV15, with 8 nucleotides matching TRBD2. Germline lookup yields CDR1 LNHNV and CDR2 YYDKDF (reference sequence). V lost 1 base and J lost 9; bases outside the gene matches: 14. The CDR3 length is 17 residues. Here the CDR3 reads CATSRVGQRELNGEQFF. The CDR3, as DNA: TGTGCCACCAGCAGAGTTGGCCAGCGGGAGTTGAACGGTGAGCAGTTCTTC.

This rearrangement joins TRBV7-9 to TRBJ1-1; maybe TRBD1 (5 bases). Trimming removed 5 bases from V and 1 base from J, with 11 bases in between. Germline CDR1 SEHNR, CDR2 FQNEAQ (reference sequence). This CDR3 comprises 14 residues. The CDR3 is CASSGGLKNTEAFF. The CDR3 bases are TGTGCCAGCAGCGGGGGACTTAAGAACACTGAAGCTTTCTTT.

The table lists this clone with a few counts. This chain joins TRBV4-1 and TRBJ1-6; 7 bases match TRBD1. The V and J ends lost 3 bases and 0 bases, in that order; junction bases with no gene match: 8. The germline V gene encodes CDR1 MGHRA and CDR2 YSYEKL. The CDR3 covers 18 residues. CDR3 in DNA: TGCGCCAGCAGCCACCTAGACAGGGTTGGCTCCTATAATTCACCCCTCCACTTT. This codes for CASSHLDRVGSYNSPLHF.

The chain's CDR3 is CASSLDQTSGSIYPFYEQYF. CDR3 in DNA: TGTGCCAGCAGCTTAGATCAGACTAGCGGGAGTATCTATCCTTTCTACGAGCAGTACTTC. This chain joins TRBV11-2 and TRBJ2-7; 12 bases line up with TRBD2. The CDR3 is 20 residues long. Germline V gene data show CDR1 as SGHAT and CDR2 as FQNNGV. V lost 0 bases, J lost 3 bases, and 15 bases stayed unmatched. The complete variable domain, with remaining parts taken from reference TRBV11-2 and TRBJ2-7, reads EAGVAQSPRYKIIEKRQSVAFWCNPISGHATLYWYQQILGQGPKLLIQFQNNGVVDDSQLPKDRFSAERLKGVDSTLKIQPAKLEDSAVYLCASSLDQTSGSIYPFYEQYFGPGTRLTVT.

This clone was counted a single time. This chain connects TRBV6-1 to TRBJ1-1; D perhaps matches TRBD1 (5 bases). Per the germline V gene, CDR1 is MNHNS and CDR2 is SASEGT. V lost 3 bases to trimming and J lost 1 base, with 9 bases between them. The CDR3 is made up of 14 amino acids. CDR3 sequence: CASSDAGRNTEAFF. In nucleotides, the CDR3 is TGTGCCAGCAGTGACGCGGGGCGGAACACTGAAGCTTTCTTT.

Written as DNA, the CDR3 is TGTGCCACCAGGGCGACAGGGTATGGAGACCCTAACTACAATGAGCAGTTCTTC. Translated, it gives CATRATGYGDPNYNEQFF. This rearrangement joins TRBV24-1 to TRBJ2-1, with TRBD1 matching 7 bases. The V gene end was trimmed by 7 bases and the J gene end by 3 bases; junction bases not matched to a gene: 17. The CDR3 is made up of 18 amino acids. Germline assignment: CDR1 KGHDR and CDR2 SFDVKD.

Regarding this clone: Other DNA sequences in this specimen translate into the identical CDR3. The rearrangement joins TRBV7-9 to TRBJ2-2, with TRBD1 matching over 8 bases. In germline, CDR1 is SEHNR, CDR2 FQNEAQ (reference sequence). This CDR3 region has 15 residues. Germline trimming cut 3 bases from V and 4 bases from J; bases unmatched to any gene: 4. The DNA of the CDR3 is TGTGCCAGCAGCTTCGACAGGGGTCGCACCGGGGAGCTGTTTTTT. This gives the protein CASSFDRGRTGELFF.

The rearrangement joins TRBV24-1 to TRBJ2-3; 12 bases align to TRBD2. Germline CDR1 is KGHDR and CDR2 is SFDVKD. The CDR3 has 16 amino acids. With 3 bases clipped from V and 6 bases from J, the junction kept 6 bases outside the gene matches. The CDR3 nucleotides are TGTGCCACCAGTGATCCTAGCGGGAGGGCCCGGGATACGCAGTATTTT. Protein: CATSDPSGRARDTQYF.